This TCR beta chain is from a study of OX40 agonist ivuxolimab in advanced cancers. Germline V gene lookup returns CDR1 MNHEY and CDR2 SMNVEV (reference sequence). This CDR3 is 14 amino acids long. Trimming took 5 bases from V and 1 from J, leaving 11 bases between them. Assay: immunoSEQ multiplex PCR; the TCRdb copy retains only in-frame clones and omits some. This table holds fewer than 20,000 clones, approximately 77% found once. The receptor comes from an adult with an advanced solid tumor such as melanoma, head and neck, liver or kidney cancer. This specimen was CD4+ or CD8+ T cells sorted from blood, taken in a trial of the OX40 agonist ivuxolimab. The V gene is TRBV27, the J gene TRBJ1-1; D perhaps matches TRBD1 (5 bases). As DNA, the CDR3 is TGTGCCAGCAGTCCCGGGACGGCGAACACTGAAGCTTTCTTT. Encoded protein: CASSPGTANTEAFF.